This entry describes one T cell receptor (beta chain). Its antigen is not yet known. The record has no base qualities; no much larger clone is one base away. These data come from a study of blood T cell repertoires in COVID-19 (dated by TCRdb to about 2020). A note on the overall study: Samples covering the acute and convalescent phases of COVID-19 were provided by collaborators in the United States, Italy and Spain. The material from the prospective study consisted of cDNA or gDNA derived from T cells, B-cell-depleted T cells, or PBMCs. The dataset comprised deeply sampled blood TCRbeta repertoires from subjects exposed to, actively infected with, or recovered from COVID-19. The repertoires were released in a freely available public database meant as a resource for research on the immune response to SARS-CoV-2. The samples were drawn from the first 160 participants of the ongoing ImmuneRACE study and from roughly 1,300 subjects provided by 6 global collaborators. The sample metadata nearly always contained a de-identified subject ID, COVID-19 status, age in years and sex. Where HLA class I and class II types were available, the types were taken from metadata supplied by the sample provider, not from assay-based typing.

Enrolling through a virtual design, the prospective study's participants ranged in age from roughly 18 to 90 years and lived across more than 20 United States geographic areas. Cohort assignment in the prospective study relied on participant-reported clinical history from a screening survey and a study questionnaire. Recovered participants in ImmuneRACE Cohort 3 were defined as having two consecutive negative NP/OP PCR tests, clearance from a healthcare professional, or resolution of symptoms. Each participant in the prospective study had whole blood, serum and a nasopharyngeal or oropharyngeal swab collected by mobile phlebotomists. Additional blood draws and questionnaires over an approximately two-month period could optionally be provided by prospective study participants. Blood samples from the prospective study were shipped frozen or at room temperature prior to DNA extraction. The immunoSEQ Assay, a bias-controlled multiplex PCR, was used to amplify TCRbeta CDR3 regions from genomic DNA. The study's processing was this. Nucleated cell counts per sample were estimated from amplification of reference gene primers within the assay. Sequence reads were collapsed and filtered to measure the absolute abundance of every unique TCRbeta CDR3 rearrangement. Productive Simpson clonality was computed per sample as the square root of Simpson's diversity index over productive rearrangements. The clones in this table, taken by TCRdb from immuneACCESS, are in-frame only. Not every clone is retained; where verified, under half of the shortfall comes from an unresolved V gene, and the cause of the rest is unknown. The V and J calls and clone size were taken over from that table, and D and trimming were inferred from the DNA. The sample yields about 290,000 clones; about 89% were counted once. Around 1.7% of the sample is held by the ten biggest clonotypes.

The CDR3 starts with the cysteine, ends with the phenylalanine, and has 12 residues. Here the CDR3 DNA is all that survives: 36 bases in frame from base 1. Based on the germline V gene, the CDR1 and CDR2 sequences are MNHEY and SVGAGI. V is cut by 6 bases and J by 1 base, and the space between the germline ends is 5 bases. Findings and caveats that apply to the study as a whole: How much clinical and demographic metadata was included differed by source and by participant, and the metadata was provided uncurated.

The source material was PBMCs or T cells enriched from blood (not recorded which). The TCR comes from a woman between 40 and 55 years old who had recovered from COVID-19. The V gene is TRBV6-5 and the J gene is TRBJ2-3; the D gene lacks a confident call. For the CDR3, the sequence is CASRFGTDTQYF. Here is the DNA: TGTGCCAGCAGGTTCGGCACAGATACGCAGTATTTT.